The 10 T cell receptor beta chains listed next were all sequenced from one sample in a study of CD8+CD57+ T cells in acquired aplastic anemia. Only patients with CD8+CD57+ cell expansion on flow cytometry were chosen for sequencing. Profiling that covered TCR beta VDJ and CDR3 relied on genomic DNA as its template. One entry per CDR3 protein results from TCRdb running MiXCR on the reads. The sample has 150,000 to 200,000 distinct CDR3 sequences; more than 45% are singletons. The sample was sorted CD4+, CD8+, or CD8+CD57+ T cells (not recorded which) from PBMCs. The receptors come from a human donor with aplastic anemia.

Concerning this clonotype itself: With a much larger clone just one base away, this may be a read error. This sequence joins TRBV5-5 and TRBJ2-5; 15 bases map to TRBD2. This CDR3 is built from 16 residues. Germline V lookup: CDR1 SGHKS, CDR2 YYEKEE (reference sequence). The CDR3 loop is CASSQGLAGGIETHYF. The CDR3, as DNA: TGTGCCAGCAGCCAGGGACTAGCGGGAGGAATAGAGACCCATTACTTC.

Worth noting for this clonotype: A single base separates this from a much larger clone, so it may be a read error. CDR3 in DNA: TGTGCCAGCAGCCTGCTTTCAGGTACGAACACTGGAGCTTTCTTT. Translated: CASSLLSGTNTGAFF. The chain couples TRBV9 to TRBJ1-1; D is uncertain. Germline V gene data show CDR1 as SGDLS and CDR2 as YYNGEE. The length of the CDR3 is 15 residues.

Many counts were recorded for this clonotype. This chain joins TRBV5-1 and TRBJ2-2; D perhaps matches TRBD1 (5 bases). CDR1 and CDR2 from the germline V gene are SGHRS and YFSETQ. CDR3 length: 15 amino acids. Trimming removed 0 bases from V and 3 bases from J, with 9 bases in between. The CDR3 coding sequence is TGCGCCAGCAGCTTGGAACAGGTATACACCGGGGAGCTGTTTTTT. Its protein product is CASSLEQVYTGELFF.

The chain carries TRBV10-3 and TRBJ2-5; possible D gene TRBD2, 5 bases. This CDR3 is built from 14 residues. With 8 bases removed from V and 1 base from J, the gap between germline ends came to 14 bases. Germline lookup yields CDR1 ENHRY and CDR2 SYGVKD. CDR3 protein: CAIARSGIQETQYF. The DNA of the CDR3 is TGTGCCATCGCTAGGTCCGGGATCCAAGAGACCCAGTACTTC.

This clonotype was counted many times. The chain uses TRBV7-9 and TRBJ2-1, with 10 bases fitting TRBD1. Germline assignment: CDR1 SEHNR and CDR2 FQNEAQ (reference sequence). The junction had 9 bases not matched to a gene; V was cut back by 5 bases and J by 14 bases. This CDR3 is built from 13 residues. CDR3: CASSESIGTGEFF. The CDR3 bases are TGTGCCAGCAGCGAATCCATTGGGACAGGGGAGTTCTTC.

A word on this clonotype: One end of the junction varies from germline; a read error may be responsible. The chain has TRBV6-2 or TRBV6-3 and TRBJ2-5, with TRBD2 matching 10 bases. The germline gives CDR1 MNHEY, CDR2 SVGEGT. This CDR3 is built from 13 residues. This chain's CDR3 is CAIGLAAQETQHF. For the CDR3, the DNA is TGTGCCATTGGACTAGCGGCCCAAGAGACCCAGCACTTC.

The chain has TRBV7-9 and TRBJ1-1; D gene ambiguous. V lost 1 base, J lost 3 bases, and 6 bases lay in between. Germline V lookup: CDR1 SEHNR, CDR2 FQNEAQ (reference sequence). The CDR3 covers 13 residues. The CDR3 DNA sequence: TGTGCCAGCAGCTTAGGTGGAGACACTGAAGCTTTCTTT. Its protein product is CASSLGGDTEAFF.

This clonotype has ten or more counts. The CDR3 DNA follows: TGCAGCGTTGAAAAAGCCTCGATGGGCGGGGAGCTGTTTTTT. Protein sequence: CSVEKASMGGELFF. The genes are TRBV29-1 and TRBJ2-2; D unresolved. CDR1 is SQVTM, CDR2 ANQGSEA, per germline. The V gene lost 2 bases and the J gene lost 7 bases, with 14 bases spanning the gap. This CDR3 is built from 14 residues.

This clonotype has at least ten counts. This chain connects TRBV9 to TRBJ1-1, with D hard to call. The CDR3 sequence is 12 residues long. The V end lost 3 bases, the J end lost 4 bases, and 7 bases lay between the germline ends. CDR1 is SGDLS and CDR2 is YYNGEE in the germline V gene. The CDR3 loop is CASSAASTEAFF. DNA of the CDR3: TGTGCCAGCAGCGCAGCGAGCACTGAAGCTTTCTTT.

This clonotype appeared many times. V gene TRBV5-6 combines with J gene TRBJ1-2; no reliable D call. The CDR3 is 12 residues long. V lost 4 bases, J lost 8 bases, and 12 bases lay in between. Germline lookup yields CDR1 SGHDT and CDR2 YYEEEE. CDR3 sequence (DNA): TGTGCCAGCAGCCCAGACGGGGTGGGCTACACCTTC. Its translation: CASSPDGVGYTF. Full variable domain (remainder filled in from reference TRBV5-6 and TRBJ1-2): DAGVTQSPTHLIKTRGQQVTLRCSPKSGHDTVSWYQQALGQGPQFIFQYYEEEERQRGNFPDRFSGHQFPNYSSELNVNALLLGDSALYLCASSPDGVGYTFGSGTRLTVV.